The clone carrying this T cell receptor (beta chain) was seen a handful of times. Antigen: not known. This record comes from a study of identical twins. Whole-study findings and limits: Where beta out-of-frame sequences were concerned, excess twin sharing was weaker.

In germline, CDR1 is SQVTM, CDR2 ANQGSEA. The CDR3 contains 14 residues. TCRdb recomputed calls from the 5' RACE reads with MiXCR, one row per CDR3 protein. The sample has some 250,000 distinct CDR3 sequences, over 5.5% seen once. The sample was also linked to a second study, of T cells expressing NK-cell markers. In that study: TCR beta repertoires came from sorted CD3+CD56+NKG2C+, CD3+CD56+NKG2C- and CD3+CD56-NKG2C+ T cells. In the group of eight sequenced donors, seven were HCMV-seropositive and one was seronegative. The study found dominant NKG2C+ clonotypes at about 1.0-8% of CD8+ T cells in roughly six donors.

The sequence derives from a young woman in good health. The chain is built from TRBV29-1 and TRBJ2-1, with 9 bases fitting TRBD1. The sequenced material came from CD8+ T cells sorted from blood. CDR3 sequence reads: CSAPGTGPYNEQFF. The CDR3 coding sequence is TGCAGTGCCCCCGGGACAGGGCCCTACAATGAGCAGTTCTTC.